A single sample is the source of the 23 T cell receptor beta chains below, sequenced in a study of cytomegalovirus exposure and HLA in healthy donors. The method was immunoSEQ multiplex PCR; TCRdb's version includes in-frame clones alone and lacks a portion of them. The data contain around 180,000 clones, about 82% of them singletons. Sequenced: PBMCs. The origin of the receptors is a woman between 18 and 29 years old in good health and CMV-seronegative.

This chain uses TRBV7-2 with TRBJ1-1; D call uncertain. Germline CDR1 SGHTA, CDR2 FQGNSA. The germline V and J ends were trimmed by 5 bases and 6 bases, with 13 bases remaining between them. The CDR3 has 13 residues. The CDR3 bases are TGTGCCAGCAGCCCACAACTCGGGGCTGAAGCTTTCTTT. Its protein is CASSPQLGAEAFF.

This clone was seen only once. The gene calls are TRBV7-2 and TRBJ2-3; D uncertain. Per the germline V gene, CDR1 is SGHTA and CDR2 is FQGNSA. There are 13 residues in the CDR3. V lost 0 bases and J lost 6, with 7 bases in between. The CDR3 protein is CASSLANTDTQYF. CDR3 nucleotides: TGTGCCAGCAGCTTAGCTAACACCGATACGCAGTATTTT.

V gene TRBV19 combines with J gene TRBJ2-3, with TRBD1 matching over 8 bases. The junction had 12 bases not matched to a gene; V was cut back by 6 bases and J by 4 bases. This CDR3 contains 16 residues. Germline-derived CDR1 and CDR2 are LNHDA and SQIVND (reference sequence). The CDR3 sequence is CASSRQGTRAADTQYF. CDR3 coding DNA: TGTGCCAGTAGCAGACAGGGGACCCGAGCCGCAGATACGCAGTATTTT.

The chain employs TRBV9 and TRBJ1-6, with a weak D call TRBD1 (5 bases). Germline loops: CDR1 SGDLS, CDR2 YYNGEE. The CDR3 covers 14 residues. Trimming took 1 base from V and 3 from J, leaving 5 bases between them. CDR3 in amino acids: CASSVQGYNSPLHF. Here the CDR3 DNA reads TGTGCCAGCAGCGTACAGGGCTATAATTCACCCCTCCACTTT.

The chain carries TRBV5-4 and TRBJ2-1, with 8 bases that match TRBD2. The CDR3 contains 16 residues. V lost 0 bases to trimming and J lost 3 bases; unmatched junction nucleotides: 5. CDR1 SGHNT and CDR2 YYREEE come from the germline V gene (reference sequence). The DNA of the CDR3 is TGTGCCAGCAGCTTGGGAACTAGCGGTTACTACAATGAGCAGTTCTTC. Its translation: CASSLGTSGYYNEQFF.

This chain connects TRBV19 to TRBJ2-5, with TRBD2 matching over 7 bases. V shed 3 bases and J 3 bases; nucleotides not matched to a gene: 7. This CDR3 spans 15 amino acids. CDR1 and CDR2 from the germline V gene are LNHDA and SQIVND (reference sequence). This chain's CDR3 is CASSMNYGREETQYF. The CDR3 DNA reads TGTGCCAGTAGTATGAACTATGGGAGGGAAGAGACCCAGTACTTC.

This clone has more than one count but fewer than ten. V is TRBV9 and J is TRBJ2-5, with 12 bases that match TRBD1. V was pared by 6 bases and J by 1 base, with 7 bases of the junction left unmatched. There are 16 residues in the CDR3. CDR1 is SGDLS and CDR2 is YYNGEE in the germline V gene. In DNA, the CDR3 is TGTGCCAGCACCCCACGGGACAGGGGGCCCCAAGAGACCCAGTACTTC. Protein sequence: CASTPRDRGPQETQYF.

This clone occurred a few times. J is TRBJ1-1 and V is TRBV7-9; D gene ambiguous. Looked up from germline, CDR1 is SEHNR and CDR2 is FQNEAQ (reference sequence). The V end was cut by 5 bases, the J end by 0 bases, with 13 bases between. CDR3 length: 15 amino acids. The CDR3 DNA is TGTGCCAGCAGCCCACAAGGTAGCTTGAACACTGAAGCTTTCTTT. It yields the protein CASSPQGSLNTEAFF.

The CDR3 nucleotides are TGTGCCAGCAGCTCTGAACTAGCGGGAGGGATCTTAGAGACCCAGTACTTC. Amino acid sequence: CASSSELAGGILETQYF. The V gene is TRBV5-4, the J gene TRBJ2-5, with TRBD2 matching 13 bases. Trimming removed 3 bases from V and 4 bases from J; junction bases left unmatched: 9. The CDR3 runs to 17 residues. Germline V gives CDR1 SGHNT, CDR2 YYREEE (reference sequence).

The chain recombines TRBV10-2 with TRBJ1-6, with D hard to call. Deletions cut 7 bases from V and 5 bases from J, with 18 bases between. This CDR3 is 16 amino acids long. Looked up from germline, CDR1 is WSHSY and CDR2 is SAAADI. CDR3 sequence (DNA): TGCGCCAGCACCTCAGGAACTGAACTGAATAATTCACCCCTCCACTTT. It is translated as CASTSGTELNNSPLHF.

There are a few counts of this clone. The chain joins TRBV10-2 to TRBJ2-3; no clear D gene. CDR3 size: 11 residues. The V gene's germline CDR1 is WSHSY and CDR2 SAAADI. V gave up 6 bases and J gave up 2 bases, with 3 bases separating them. The CDR3 DNA sequence: TGCGCCAGCAGCAACACAGATACGCAGTATTTT. Its protein product is CASSNTDTQYF.

This sequence joins TRBV6-5 and TRBJ2-7, with D perhaps TRBD1 (5 bases). The CDR3 runs to 13 residues. The V gene's germline CDR1 is MNHEY and CDR2 SVGAGI. Deletions cut 10 bases from V and 2 bases from J, with 15 bases between. In DNA form, the CDR3 reads TGTGCCACCAAGGGCGACAGTCCCTACGAGCAGTACTTC. Translating gives CATKGDSPYEQYF.

The CDR3 bases are TGTGCCAGCAGCGTGGCTAGCGGGGGGGGAACAGATACGCAGTATTTT. Translated, it gives CASSVASGGGTDTQYF. The J gene is TRBJ2-3, the V gene TRBV9, with 12 bases matching TRBD2. Germline-derived CDR1 and CDR2 are SGDLS and YYNGEE. Unmatched junction bases numbered 4, after V lost 2 bases and J lost 3 bases. The CDR3 extends over 16 amino acids. The entire variable domain, with the rest obtained from reference TRBV9 and TRBJ2-3, is as follows: DSGVTQTPKHLITATGQRVTLRCSPRSGDLSVYWYQQSLDQGLQFLIQYYNGEERAKGNILERFSAQQFPDLHSELNLSSLELGDSALYFCASSVASGGGTDTQYFGPGTRLTVL.

This clone was picked up a small number of times. The chain couples TRBV10-1 to TRBJ1-1, with 7 bases fitting TRBD1. Germline loops: CDR1 WNHNN, CDR2 SYGVQD (reference sequence). This CDR3 has 14 residues. Trimming removed 2 bases from V and 8 bases from J; junction bases left unmatched: 8. CDR3 coding DNA: TGCGCCAGCAGTGAGACTCCGGGACAGCTCGAAGCTTTCTTT. This encodes CASSETPGQLEAFF.

The chain uses TRBV12-5 and TRBJ2-2; TRBD1 is a possible D gene (5 bases). The V gene lost 3 bases and the J gene lost 2 bases, with 13 bases spanning the gap. The CDR3 extends over 16 amino acids. CDR1 is LGHNT, CDR2 FRNRAP, per germline. The DNA for the CDR3 is TGTGCTAGTGGTTTAATCATGGGGCCAAACACCGGGGAGCTGTTTTTT. Translated, it gives CASGLIMGPNTGELFF.

The chain joins TRBV7-2 to TRBJ1-2, with 7 nucleotides matching TRBD1. Germline V gene sequence: CDR1 SGHTA, CDR2 FQGNSA. The length of the CDR3 is 14 residues. V lost 2 bases to trimming and J lost 5 bases; unmatched junction nucleotides: 5. CDR3 nucleotides: TGTGCCAGCAGCTTAACCGGGACAGAGTATGGCTACACCTTC. It encodes CASSLTGTEYGYTF.

V gene TRBV5-1 combines with J gene TRBJ2-3; TRBD1 matches 7 bases. The CDR3 consists of 14 residues. Germline V CDR1 and CDR2: SGHRS, YFSETQ. V trimming: 8 bases; J trimming: 6 bases; junction bases outside the gene matches: 12. The CDR3 loop is CASIRDSPPDTQYF. DNA of the CDR3: TGCGCCAGTATCAGGGACAGCCCACCTGATACGCAGTATTTT.

The rearrangement uses TRBV19 and TRBJ1-2, with 10 bases identical to TRBD1. V gave up 5 bases and J gave up 0 bases; unmatched junction bases: 6. Germline lookup yields CDR1 LNHDA and CDR2 SQIVND (reference sequence). The CDR3 runs 16 residues. The CDR3 region has the DNA TGTGCCAGTAGTCCGACAGGGGGCCAAGCTAACTATGGCTACACCTTC. Its translation is CASSPTGGQANYGYTF.

V gene TRBV18 combines with J gene TRBJ1-2; 7 nucleotides line up with TRBD1. Germline V gives CDR1 KGHSH, CDR2 LQKENI. With V trimmed by 5 bases and J by 5 bases, 5 bases remained unmatched. This CDR3 region has 13 residues. DNA for the CDR3: TGTGCCAGCTCAGTCGGACAGGATTATGGCTACACCTTC. Amino acids: CASSVGQDYGYTF.

J is TRBJ2-3 and V is TRBV5-1; the match to TRBD1 covers 8 bases. The CDR3 has 15 amino acids. Trimming cost V 4 bases and J 0 bases; bases outside gene matches: 4. Germline V lookup: CDR1 SGHRS, CDR2 YFSETQ. The CDR3 nucleotides read TGCGCCAGCAGCCGACAGGGGCATAGCACAGATACGCAGTATTTT. It yields the protein CASSRQGHSTDTQYF.

The chain carries TRBV19 and TRBJ1-3, with D uncertain. The V gene's germline CDR1 is LNHDA and CDR2 SQIVND (reference sequence). V lost 6 bases to trimming and J lost 2 bases, with 8 bases between them. The CDR3 contains 13 residues. The CDR3 bases are TGTGCCAGTAGCTTGTCAGCTGGAAACACCATATATTTT. Protein product: CASSLSAGNTIYF.

A word on this clone: The same CDR3 also results from other DNA sequences found in this sample. V and J are TRBV4-1 and TRBJ2-5; D is undetermined. CDR3 length equals 13 residues. The V end lost 1 base, the J end lost 4 bases, and 7 bases lay between the germline ends. The germline V gene has CDR1 MGHRA and CDR2 YSYEKL. For the CDR3, the DNA is TGCGCCAGCAGCCAAGCGGTTCCAGAGACCCAGTACTTC. Its protein product is CASSQAVPETQYF.

V is TRBV5-8 and J is TRBJ1-3; perhaps TRBD1 as D (6 bases). Germline lookup yields CDR1 SGHTS and CDR2 YDEGEE. This CDR3 region has 15 residues. The ends were cut back, 0 bases at V and 3 bases at J, with 10 bases in the middle. The CDR3 protein is CASSLGNRVGNTIYF. In DNA form, the CDR3 reads TGTGCCAGCAGCTTGGGCAACAGGGTTGGAAACACCATATATTTT.